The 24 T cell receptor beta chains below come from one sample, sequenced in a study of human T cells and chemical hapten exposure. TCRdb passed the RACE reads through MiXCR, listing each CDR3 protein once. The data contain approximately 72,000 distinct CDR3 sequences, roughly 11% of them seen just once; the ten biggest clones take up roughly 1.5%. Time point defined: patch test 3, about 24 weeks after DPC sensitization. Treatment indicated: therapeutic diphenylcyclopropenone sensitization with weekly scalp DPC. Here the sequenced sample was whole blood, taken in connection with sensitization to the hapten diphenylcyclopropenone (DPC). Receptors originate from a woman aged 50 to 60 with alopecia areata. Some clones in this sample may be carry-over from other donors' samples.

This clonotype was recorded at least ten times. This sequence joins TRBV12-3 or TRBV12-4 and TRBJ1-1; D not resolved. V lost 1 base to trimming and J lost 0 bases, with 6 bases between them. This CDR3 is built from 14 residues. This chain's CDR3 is CASSLGRLNTEAFF. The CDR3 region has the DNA TGTGCCAGCAGTTTAGGCAGATTGAACACTGAAGCTTTCTTT.

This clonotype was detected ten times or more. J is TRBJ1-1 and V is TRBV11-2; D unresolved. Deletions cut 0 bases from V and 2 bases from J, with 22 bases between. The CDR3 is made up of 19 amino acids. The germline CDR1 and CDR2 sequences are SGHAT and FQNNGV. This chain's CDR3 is CASSLENPPPGRANTEAFF. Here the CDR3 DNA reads TGTGCCAGCAGCTTAGAAAACCCCCCCCCGGGGAGGGCCAACACTGAAGCTTTCTTT.

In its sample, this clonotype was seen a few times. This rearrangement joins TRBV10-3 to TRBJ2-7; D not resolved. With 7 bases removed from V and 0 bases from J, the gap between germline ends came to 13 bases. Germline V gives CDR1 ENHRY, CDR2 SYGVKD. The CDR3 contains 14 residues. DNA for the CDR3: TGTGCCATCACCTCGGACCATAGCTCCTACGAGCAGTACTTC. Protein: CAITSDHSSYEQYF.

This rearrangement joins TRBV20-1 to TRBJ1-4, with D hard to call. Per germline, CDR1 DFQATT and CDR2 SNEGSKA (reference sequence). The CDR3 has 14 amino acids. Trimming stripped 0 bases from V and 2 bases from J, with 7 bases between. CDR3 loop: CSAREIRTNEKLFF. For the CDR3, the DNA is TGCAGTGCTAGAGAAATCAGGACTAATGAAAAACTGTTTTTT.

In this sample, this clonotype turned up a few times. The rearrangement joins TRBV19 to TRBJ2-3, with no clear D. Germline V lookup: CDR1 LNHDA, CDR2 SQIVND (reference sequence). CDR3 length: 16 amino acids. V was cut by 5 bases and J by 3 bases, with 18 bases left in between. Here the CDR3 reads CASSPQHLDRTDTQYF. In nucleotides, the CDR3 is TGTGCCAGTAGTCCCCAGCACCTAGACCGGACAGATACGCAGTATTTT.

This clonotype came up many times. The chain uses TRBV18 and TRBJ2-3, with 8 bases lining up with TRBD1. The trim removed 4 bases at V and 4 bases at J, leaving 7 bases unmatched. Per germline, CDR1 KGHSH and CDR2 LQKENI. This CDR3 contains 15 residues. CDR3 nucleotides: TGTGCCAGCTCACTTACAGGGGGTTTGGCAGATACGCAGTATTTT. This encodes CASSLTGGLADTQYF.

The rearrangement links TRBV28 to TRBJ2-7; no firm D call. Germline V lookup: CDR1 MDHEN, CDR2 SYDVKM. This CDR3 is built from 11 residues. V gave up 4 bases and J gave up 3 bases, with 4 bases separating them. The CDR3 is CASSSYYEQYF. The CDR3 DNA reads TGTGCCAGCAGTTCCTACTACGAGCAGTACTTC.

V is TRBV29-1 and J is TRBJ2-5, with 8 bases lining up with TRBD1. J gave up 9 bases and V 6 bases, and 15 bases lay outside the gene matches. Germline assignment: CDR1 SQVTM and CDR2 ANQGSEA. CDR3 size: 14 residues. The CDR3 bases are TGCAGCGTGGAACCGGGACAGGTTAGCAGGGCCCAGTACTTC. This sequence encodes CSVEPGQVSRAQYF.

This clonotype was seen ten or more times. The CDR3 sequence: CSVERRMNTEAFF. The CDR3 nucleotides read TGCAGCGTTGAACGCAGAATGAACACTGAAGCTTTCTTT. This chain joins TRBV29-1 and TRBJ1-1; no reliable D call. Germline CDR1 SQVTM, CDR2 ANQGSEA. V was pared by 2 bases and J by 0 bases, with 7 bases between. The CDR3 consists of 13 residues. Combining the CDR3 with reference TRBV29-1 and TRBJ1-1 gives the whole variable domain SAVISQKPSRDICQRGTSLTIQCQVDSQVTMMFWYRQQPGQSLTLIATANQGSEATYESGFVIDKFPISRPNLTFSTLTVSNMSPEDSSIYLCSVERRMNTEAFFGQGTRLTVV.

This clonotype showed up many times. This CDR3 reads CASVTLSSYEQYF. Here the CDR3 DNA reads TGTGCCAGCGTGACGTTGAGCTCCTACGAGCAGTACTTC. The V call is TRBV6-1, the J call TRBJ2-7; D call uncertain. CDR1 MNHNS and CDR2 SASEGT come from the germline V gene. V was cut by 8 bases and J by 0 bases, with 11 bases left in between. This CDR3 contains 13 residues.

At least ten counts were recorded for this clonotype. The CDR3 coding sequence is TGTGCCAGCAGTGAGTTACAGGAAAATCAGCCCCAGCATTTT. Its translation: CASSELQENQPQHF. The chain combines TRBV2 with TRBJ1-5, with D tentatively TRBD1 (5 bases). Germline CDR1 is SNHLY and CDR2 is FYNNEI. V was shortened by 3 bases and J by 4 bases, with 10 bases between the two germline ends. The CDR3 length is 14 residues. The complete variable domain, with remaining parts taken from reference TRBV2 and TRBJ1-5, reads EPEVTQTPSHQVTQMGQEVILRCVPISNHLYFYWYRQILGQKVEFLVSFYNNEISEKSEIFDDQFSVERPDGSNFTLKIRSTKLEDSAMYFCASSELQENQPQHFGDGTRLSIL.

CDR3 DNA: TGCAGTGCTAGAGAATCCGTACGGGAAAAGGGCTACGAGCAGTACTTC. This gives the protein CSARESVREKGYEQYF. J is TRBJ2-7 and V is TRBV20-1; TRBD2 is a possible D gene (5 bases). The length of the CDR3 is 16 residues. CDR1 is DFQATT, CDR2 SNEGSKA, per germline (reference sequence). The V end was cut by 0 bases, the J end by 3 bases, with 18 bases between.

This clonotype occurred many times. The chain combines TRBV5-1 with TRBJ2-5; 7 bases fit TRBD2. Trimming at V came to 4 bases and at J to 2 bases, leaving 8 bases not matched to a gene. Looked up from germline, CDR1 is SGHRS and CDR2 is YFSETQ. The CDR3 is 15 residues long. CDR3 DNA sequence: TGCGCCAGCAGCCCGACTAGCCCATCTCAAGAGACCCAGTACTTC. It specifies CASSPTSPSQETQYF.

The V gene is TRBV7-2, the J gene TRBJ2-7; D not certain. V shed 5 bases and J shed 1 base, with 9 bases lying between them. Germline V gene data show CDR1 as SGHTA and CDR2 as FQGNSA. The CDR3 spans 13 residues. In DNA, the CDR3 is TGTGCCAGCAGCCCTGCCCTTTCCTACGAGCAGTACTTC. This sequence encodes CASSPALSYEQYF.

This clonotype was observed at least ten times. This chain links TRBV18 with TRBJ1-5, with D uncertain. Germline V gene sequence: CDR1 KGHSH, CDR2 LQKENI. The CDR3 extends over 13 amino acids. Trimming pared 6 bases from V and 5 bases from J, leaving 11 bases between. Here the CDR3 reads CASSFNSDQPQHF. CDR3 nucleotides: TGTGCCAGCTCCTTCAATTCTGATCAGCCCCAGCATTTT.

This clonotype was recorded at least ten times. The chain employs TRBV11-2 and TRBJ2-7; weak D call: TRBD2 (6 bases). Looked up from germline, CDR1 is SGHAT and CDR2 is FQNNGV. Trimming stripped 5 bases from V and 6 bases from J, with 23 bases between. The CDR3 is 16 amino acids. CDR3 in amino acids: CASSRGTFRTLGEQYF. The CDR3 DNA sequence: TGTGCCAGCAGCCGGGGGACCTTTCGAACCCTAGGCGAGCAGTACTTC.

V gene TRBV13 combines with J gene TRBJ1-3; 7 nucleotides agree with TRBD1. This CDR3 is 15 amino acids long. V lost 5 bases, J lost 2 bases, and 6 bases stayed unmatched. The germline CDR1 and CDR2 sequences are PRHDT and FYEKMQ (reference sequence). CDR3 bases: TGTGCCAGCAGCCGAGGCAGGGGGACTGGAAACACCATATATTTT. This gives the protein CASSRGRGTGNTIYF.

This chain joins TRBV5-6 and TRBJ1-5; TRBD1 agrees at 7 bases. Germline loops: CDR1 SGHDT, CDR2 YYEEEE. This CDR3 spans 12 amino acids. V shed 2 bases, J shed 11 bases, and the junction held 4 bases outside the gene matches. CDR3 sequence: CASSLGGAAQHF. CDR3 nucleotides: TGTGCCAGCAGCTTAGGGGGCGCAGCCCAGCATTTT.

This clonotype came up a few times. CDR3 protein: CASSQHPLALGELFF. The CDR3 DNA is TGTGCCAGCAGCCAACACCCCCTAGCGCTCGGGGAGCTGTTTTTT. The gene calls are TRBV3-1 and TRBJ2-2; D might be TRBD2 (6 bases). Trimming removed 2 bases from V and 7 bases from J, with 14 bases in between. This CDR3 has 15 amino acids. The germline gives CDR1 LGHDT, CDR2 YNNKEL (reference sequence).

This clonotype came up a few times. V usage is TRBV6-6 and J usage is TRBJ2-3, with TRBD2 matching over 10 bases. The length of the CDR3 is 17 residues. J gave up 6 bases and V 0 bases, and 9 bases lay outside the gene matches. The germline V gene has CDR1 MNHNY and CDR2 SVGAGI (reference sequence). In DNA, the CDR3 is TGTGCCAGCAGTTACTCGGAGGCTAGCGGGGGAAGGGATACGCAGTATTTT. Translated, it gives CASSYSEASGGRDTQYF.

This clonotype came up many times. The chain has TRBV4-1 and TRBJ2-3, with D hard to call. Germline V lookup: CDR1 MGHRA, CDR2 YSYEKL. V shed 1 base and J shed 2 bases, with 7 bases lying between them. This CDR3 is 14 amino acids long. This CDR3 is CASSQVADTDTQYF. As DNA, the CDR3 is TGCGCCAGCAGCCAAGTTGCCGACACAGATACGCAGTATTTT.

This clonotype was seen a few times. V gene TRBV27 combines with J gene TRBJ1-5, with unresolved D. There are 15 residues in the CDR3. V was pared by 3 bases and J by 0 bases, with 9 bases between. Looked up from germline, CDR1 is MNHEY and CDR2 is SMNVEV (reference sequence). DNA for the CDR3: TGTGCCAGCAGTTTCGGCCGGGGTAGCAATCAGCCCCAGCATTTT. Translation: CASSFGRGSNQPQHF.

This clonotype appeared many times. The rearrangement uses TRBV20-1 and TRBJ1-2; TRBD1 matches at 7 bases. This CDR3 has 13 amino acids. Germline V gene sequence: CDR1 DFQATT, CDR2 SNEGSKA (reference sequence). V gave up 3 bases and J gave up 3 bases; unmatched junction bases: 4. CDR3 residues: CSARVRGDYGYTF. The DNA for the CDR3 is TGCAGTGCTAGGGTCAGGGGGGACTATGGCTACACCTTC.

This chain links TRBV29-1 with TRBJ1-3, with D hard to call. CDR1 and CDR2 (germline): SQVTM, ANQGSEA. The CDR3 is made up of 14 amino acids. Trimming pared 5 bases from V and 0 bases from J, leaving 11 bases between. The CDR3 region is CSVPRMSSGNTIYF. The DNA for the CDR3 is TGCAGCGTTCCTCGGATGTCCTCTGGAAACACCATATATTTT.